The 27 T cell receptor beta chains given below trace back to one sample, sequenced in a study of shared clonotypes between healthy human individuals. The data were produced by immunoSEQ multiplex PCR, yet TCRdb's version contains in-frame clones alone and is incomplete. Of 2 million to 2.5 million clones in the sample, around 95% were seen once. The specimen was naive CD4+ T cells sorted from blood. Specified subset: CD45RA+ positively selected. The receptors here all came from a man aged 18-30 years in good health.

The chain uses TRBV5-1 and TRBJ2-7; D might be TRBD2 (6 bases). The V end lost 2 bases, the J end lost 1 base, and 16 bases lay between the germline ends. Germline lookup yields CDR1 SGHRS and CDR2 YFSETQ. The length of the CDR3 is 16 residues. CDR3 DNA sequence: TGCGCCAGCAGCTTTTTGACGGGGGACCTATCCTACGAGCAGTACTTC. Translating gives CASSFLTGDLSYEQYF.

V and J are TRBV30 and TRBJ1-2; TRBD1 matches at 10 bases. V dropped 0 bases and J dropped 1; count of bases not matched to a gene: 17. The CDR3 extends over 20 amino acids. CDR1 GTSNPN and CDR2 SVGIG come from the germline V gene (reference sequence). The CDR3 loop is CAWSVQRVRGTGAFNYGYTF. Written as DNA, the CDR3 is TGTGCCTGGAGTGTACAAAGGGTCCGCGGGACAGGGGCTTTTAACTATGGCTACACCTTC.

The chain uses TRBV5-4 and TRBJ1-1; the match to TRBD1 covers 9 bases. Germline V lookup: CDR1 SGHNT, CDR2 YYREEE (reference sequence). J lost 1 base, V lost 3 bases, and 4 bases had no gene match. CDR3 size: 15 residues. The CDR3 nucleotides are TGTGCCAGCAGCTCGGGACAGGGCCCGAACACTGAAGCTTTCTTT. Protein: CASSSGQGPNTEAFF.

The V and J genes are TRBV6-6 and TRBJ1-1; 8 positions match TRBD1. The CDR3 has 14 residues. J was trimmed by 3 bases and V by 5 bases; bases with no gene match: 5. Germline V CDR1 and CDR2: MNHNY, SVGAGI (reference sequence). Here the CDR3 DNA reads TGTGCCAGCAGTCCCAGGACAGGGCACACTGAAGCTTTCTTT. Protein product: CASSPRTGHTEAFF.

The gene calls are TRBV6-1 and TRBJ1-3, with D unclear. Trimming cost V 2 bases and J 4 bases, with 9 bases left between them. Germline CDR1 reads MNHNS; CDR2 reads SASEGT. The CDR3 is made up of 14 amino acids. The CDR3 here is CASSEWGGGNTIYF. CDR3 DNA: TGTGCCAGCAGTGAATGGGGAGGCGGAAACACCATATATTTT.

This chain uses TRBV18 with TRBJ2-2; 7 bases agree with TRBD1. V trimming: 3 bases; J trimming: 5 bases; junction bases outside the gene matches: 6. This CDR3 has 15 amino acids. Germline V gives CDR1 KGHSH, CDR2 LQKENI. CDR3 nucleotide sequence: TGTGCCAGCTCACCCTCGAAACAGGGGACCGGGGAGCTGTTTTTT. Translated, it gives CASSPSKQGTGELFF.

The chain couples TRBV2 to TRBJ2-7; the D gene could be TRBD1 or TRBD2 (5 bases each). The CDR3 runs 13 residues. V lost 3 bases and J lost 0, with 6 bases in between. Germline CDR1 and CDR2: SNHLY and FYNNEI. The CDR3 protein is CASSDGTSYEQYF. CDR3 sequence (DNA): TGTGCCAGCAGTGATGGGACCTCCTACGAGCAGTACTTC.

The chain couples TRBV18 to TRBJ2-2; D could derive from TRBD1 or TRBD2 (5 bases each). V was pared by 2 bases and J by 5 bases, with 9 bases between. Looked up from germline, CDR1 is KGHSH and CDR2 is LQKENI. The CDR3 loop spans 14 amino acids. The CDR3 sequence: CASSPEGQTGELFF. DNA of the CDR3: TGTGCCAGCTCACCAGAGGGGCAGACCGGGGAGCTGTTTTTT.

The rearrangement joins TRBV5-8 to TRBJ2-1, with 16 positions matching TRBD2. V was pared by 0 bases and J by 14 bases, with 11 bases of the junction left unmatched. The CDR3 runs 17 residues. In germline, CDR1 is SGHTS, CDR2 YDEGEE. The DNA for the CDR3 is TGTGCCAGCAGCTTGGGTGTCGGGACTAGCGGGAGGGCCCTTGAGTTCTTC. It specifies CASSLGVGTSGRALEFF.

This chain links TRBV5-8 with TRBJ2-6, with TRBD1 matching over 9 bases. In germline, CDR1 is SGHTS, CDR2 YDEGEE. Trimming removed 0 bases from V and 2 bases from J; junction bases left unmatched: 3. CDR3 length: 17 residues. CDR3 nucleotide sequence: TGTGCCAGCAGCTTGGACAGGGGGCCGGCTGGGGCCAACGTCCTGACTTTC. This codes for CASSLDRGPAGANVLTF.

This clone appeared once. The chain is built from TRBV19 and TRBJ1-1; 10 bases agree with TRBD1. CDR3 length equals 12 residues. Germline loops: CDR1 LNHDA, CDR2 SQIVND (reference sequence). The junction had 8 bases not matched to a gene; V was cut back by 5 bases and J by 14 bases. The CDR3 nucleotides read TGTGCCAGTAGTGACAGGGGGCTCGTTATCTTCTTT. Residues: CASSDRGLVIFF.

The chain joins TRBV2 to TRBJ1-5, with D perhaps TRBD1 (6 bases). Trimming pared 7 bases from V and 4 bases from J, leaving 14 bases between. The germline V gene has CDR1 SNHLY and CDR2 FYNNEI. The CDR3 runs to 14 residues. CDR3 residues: CASTGQSKNQPQHF. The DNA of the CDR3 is TGTGCCAGCACTGGACAGAGTAAGAATCAGCCCCAGCATTTT.

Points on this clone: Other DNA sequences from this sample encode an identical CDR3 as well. The CDR3 DNA follows: TGTGCCAGCAGTTTATACTTGAACACTGAAGCTTTCTTT. Protein product: CASSLYLNTEAFF. The rearrangement links TRBV27 to TRBJ1-1; D call uncertain. With 1 base removed from V and 0 bases from J, the gap between germline ends came to 3 bases. The CDR3 is made up of 13 amino acids. The V gene's germline CDR1 is MNHEY and CDR2 SMNVEV (reference sequence).

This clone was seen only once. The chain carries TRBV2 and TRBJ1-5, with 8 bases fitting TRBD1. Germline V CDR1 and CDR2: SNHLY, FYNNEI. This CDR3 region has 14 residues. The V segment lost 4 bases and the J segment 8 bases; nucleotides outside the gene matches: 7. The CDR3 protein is CASSGTGFGEPQHF. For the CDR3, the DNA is TGTGCCAGCAGTGGGACAGGGTTTGGAGAGCCCCAGCATTTT.

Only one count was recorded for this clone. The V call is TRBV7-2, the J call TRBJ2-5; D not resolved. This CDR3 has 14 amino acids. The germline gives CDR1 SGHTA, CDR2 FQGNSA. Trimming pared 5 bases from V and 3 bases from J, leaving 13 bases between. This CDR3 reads CASSPRALKETQYF. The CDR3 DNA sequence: TGTGCCAGCAGCCCAAGGGCTTTGAAAGAGACCCAGTACTTC.

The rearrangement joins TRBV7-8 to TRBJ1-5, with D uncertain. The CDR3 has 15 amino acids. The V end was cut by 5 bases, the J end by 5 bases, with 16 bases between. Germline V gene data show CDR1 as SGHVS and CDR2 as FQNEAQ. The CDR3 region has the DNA TGTGCCAGCAGCCCCACGGCACTTAGGGATCAGCCCCAGCATTTT. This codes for CASSPTALRDQPQHF.

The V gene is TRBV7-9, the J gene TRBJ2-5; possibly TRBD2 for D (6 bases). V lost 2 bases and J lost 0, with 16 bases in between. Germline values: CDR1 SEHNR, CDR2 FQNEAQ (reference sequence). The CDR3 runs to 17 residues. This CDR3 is CASSLRLGGANQETQYF. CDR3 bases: TGTGCCAGCAGCTTAAGGCTTGGCGGGGCTAACCAAGAGACCCAGTACTTC.

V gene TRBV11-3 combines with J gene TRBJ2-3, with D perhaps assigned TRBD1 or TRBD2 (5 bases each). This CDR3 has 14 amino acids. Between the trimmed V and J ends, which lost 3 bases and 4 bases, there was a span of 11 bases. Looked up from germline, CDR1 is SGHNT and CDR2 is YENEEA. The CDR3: CASSFRDPADTQYF. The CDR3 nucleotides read TGTGCCAGCAGCTTTAGGGACCCGGCAGATACGCAGTATTTT.

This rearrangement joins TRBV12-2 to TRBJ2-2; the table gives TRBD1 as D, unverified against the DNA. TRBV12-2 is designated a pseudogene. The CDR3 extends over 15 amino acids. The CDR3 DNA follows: TGTGCAAGTCGCTTAAAAGACAGTAACACCGGGGAGCTGTTTTTT. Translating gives CASRLKDSNTGELFF.

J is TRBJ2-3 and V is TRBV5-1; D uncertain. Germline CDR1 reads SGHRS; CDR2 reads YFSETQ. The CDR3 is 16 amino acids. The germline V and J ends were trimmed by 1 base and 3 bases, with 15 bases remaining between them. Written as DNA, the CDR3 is TGCGCCAGCAGCTTGCAGTCCGGAAAACCGACAGATACGCAGTATTTT. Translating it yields CASSLQSGKPTDTQYF.

CDR3 nucleotides: TGTGCCAGCAGTTTAGGGCACACCATATATTTT. It codes for CASSLGHTIYF. This chain uses TRBV28 with TRBJ1-3; D is uncertain. This CDR3 is 11 amino acids long. The germline gives CDR1 MDHEN, CDR2 SYDVKM. The V end was cut by 2 bases, the J end by 8 bases, with 4 bases between.

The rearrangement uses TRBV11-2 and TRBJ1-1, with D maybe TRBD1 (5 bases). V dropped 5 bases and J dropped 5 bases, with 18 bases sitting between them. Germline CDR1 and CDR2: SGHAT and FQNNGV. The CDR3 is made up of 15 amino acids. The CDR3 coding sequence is TGTGCCAGCAGCCCCGGGCGACAGCCGGCGACTGAAGCTTTCTTT. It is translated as CASSPGRQPATEAFF. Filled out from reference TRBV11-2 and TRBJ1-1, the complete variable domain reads EAGVAQSPRYKIIEKRQSVAFWCNPISGHATLYWYQQILGQGPKLLIQFQNNGVVDDSQLPKDRFSAERLKGVDSTLKIQPAKLEDSAVYLCASSPGRQPATEAFFGQGTRLTVV.

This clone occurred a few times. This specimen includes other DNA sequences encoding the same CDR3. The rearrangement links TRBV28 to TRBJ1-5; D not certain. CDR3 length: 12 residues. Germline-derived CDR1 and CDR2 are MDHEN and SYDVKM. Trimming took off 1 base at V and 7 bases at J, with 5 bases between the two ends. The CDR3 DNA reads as TGTGCCAGCAGTTTATCGCACCAGCCCCAGCATTTT. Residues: CASSLSHQPQHF.

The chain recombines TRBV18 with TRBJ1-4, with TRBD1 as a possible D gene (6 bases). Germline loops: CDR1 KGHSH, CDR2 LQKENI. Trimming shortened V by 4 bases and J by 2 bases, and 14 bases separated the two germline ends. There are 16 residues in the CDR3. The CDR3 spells CASSRGASATNEKLFF. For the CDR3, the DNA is TGTGCCAGCTCACGGGGGGCGAGTGCGACTAATGAAAAACTGTTTTTT.

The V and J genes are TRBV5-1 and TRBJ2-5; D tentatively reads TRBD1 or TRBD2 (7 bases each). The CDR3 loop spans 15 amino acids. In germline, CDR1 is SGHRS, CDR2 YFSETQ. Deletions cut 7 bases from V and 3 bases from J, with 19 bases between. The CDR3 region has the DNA TGCGCCAGCCGTGCAGGGGGGGCCGAAGAAGAGACCCAGTACTTC. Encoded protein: CASRAGGAEEETQYF.

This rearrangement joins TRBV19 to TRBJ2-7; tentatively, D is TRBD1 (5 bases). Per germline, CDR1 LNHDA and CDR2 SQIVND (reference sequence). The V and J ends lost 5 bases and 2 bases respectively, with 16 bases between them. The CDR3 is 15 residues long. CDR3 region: CASSSRAGLPYEQYF. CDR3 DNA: TGTGCCAGTAGTTCCAGGGCAGGTCTCCCCTACGAGCAGTACTTC.

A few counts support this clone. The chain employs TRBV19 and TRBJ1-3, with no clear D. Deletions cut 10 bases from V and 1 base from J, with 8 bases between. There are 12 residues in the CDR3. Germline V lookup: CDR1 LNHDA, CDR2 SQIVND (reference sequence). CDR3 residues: CATSPSGNTIYF. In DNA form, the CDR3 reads TGTGCCACCTCCCCTTCTGGAAACACCATATATTTT. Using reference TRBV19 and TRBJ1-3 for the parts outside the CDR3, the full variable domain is DGGITQSPKYLFRKEGQNVTLSCEQNLNHDAMYWYRQDPGQGLRLIYYSQIVNDFQKGDIAEGYSVSREKKESFPLTVTSAQKNPTAFYLCATSPSGNTIYFGEGSWLTVV.